Below, 29 T cell receptor beta chains from the same sample are listed, as sequenced in a study of T cell repertoires in cytomegalovirus infection. Antigens of these TCRs are unknown. TCRdb processed the reads anew with MiXCR; each CDR3 protein has one entry. Of about 160,000 distinct CDR3 sequences listed, roughly a fifth were seen once; the top ten hold 25%. Sequenced material: CD8+ T cells from cultured PBMCs, taken from culture after CMV antigen stimulation. The receptors here all came from a human donor in good health (CMV status not recorded). Some clones in this sample may be carry-over from other donors' samples.

This clonotype was seen many times. The chain employs TRBV28 and TRBJ1-3; possibly TRBD1 for D (5 bases). V was clipped by 4 bases and J by 4 bases, with 11 bases between them. CDR1 MDHEN and CDR2 SYDVKM come from the germline V gene. This CDR3 comprises 14 residues. The CDR3 loop reads CASSSGFSGNTIYF. The CDR3 DNA reads TGTGCCAGCAGTTCAGGGTTTTCAGGAAACACCATATATTTT.

This clonotype has more than one count but fewer than ten. V and J are TRBV6-1 and TRBJ2-2, with 8 positions matching TRBD1. CDR3 length: 16 amino acids. The germline CDR1 and CDR2 sequences are MNHNS and SASEGT. V lost 6 bases, J lost 0 bases, and 6 bases stayed unmatched. The DNA for the CDR3 is TGTGCCAGCAGCACACCGGGACAGGCGAACACCGGGGAGCTGTTTTTT. Translated: CASSTPGQANTGELFF.

This clonotype was seen a few times. The rearrangement joins TRBV15 to TRBJ1-4; 8 bases are shared with TRBD1. V was clipped by 5 bases and J by 3 bases; unmatched bases: 5. Germline assignment: CDR1 LNHNV and CDR2 YYDKDF (reference sequence). There are 15 residues in the CDR3. CDR3 sequence reads: CATSGTGGSNEKLFF. The DNA of the CDR3 is TGTGCCACCAGCGGGACAGGCGGATCTAATGAAAAACTGTTTTTT.

This rearrangement joins TRBV6-4 to TRBJ2-3; a weak D match, TRBD2 (5 bases). The ends were cut back, 3 bases at V and 3 bases at J, with 10 bases in the middle. This CDR3 is built from 14 residues. Germline CDR1 is MRHNA and CDR2 is SNTAGT. The CDR3 bases are TGTGCCAGCAGTGAAGGGCTAGCTACAGATACGCAGTATTTT. Translated: CASSEGLATDTQYF.

The V and J genes are TRBV29-1 and TRBJ2-5; TRBD2 matches at 10 bases. The CDR3 has 12 amino acids. CDR1 and CDR2 (germline): SQVTM, ANQGSEA. The CDR3 is CIALAGEETQYF. In DNA, the CDR3 is TGCATCGCGCTAGCGGGGGAAGAGACCCAGTACTTC.

The table lists this clonotype with a count of one. V usage is TRBV7-2 and J usage is TRBJ2-1; D may match TRBD1 or TRBD2 (5 bases each). The V gene lost 2 bases and the J gene lost 7 bases, with 9 bases spanning the gap. Looked up from germline, CDR1 is SGHTA and CDR2 is FQGNSA. The CDR3 spans 13 residues. The CDR3 DNA follows: TGTGCCAGCAGCTTAAGGGGCGGGAATGAGCAGTTCTTC. Translation: CASSLRGGNEQFF.

The V and J genes are TRBV6-2 or TRBV6-3 and TRBJ2-3, with 7 bases identical to TRBD1. Germline V gene data show CDR1 as MNHEY and CDR2 as SVGEGT. The CDR3 is 19 amino acids. V shed 5 bases and J 2 bases; nucleotides not matched to a gene: 19. DNA of the CDR3: TGTGCCAGCAGTACTGACCGGGGCCAGGGGGATTATTACACAGATACGCAGTATTTT. This codes for CASSTDRGQGDYYTDTQYF.

The gene calls are TRBV4-3 and TRBJ2-3; D may be TRBD1 (6 bases). CDR1 and CDR2 from the germline V gene are LGHNA and YSLEER. This CDR3 region has 17 residues. Trimming left V 1 base short and J 0 bases short, with 14 bases between. Here the CDR3 DNA reads TGCGCCAGCAGCCAAGGCCCAGGGGTAGGGAGCACAGATACGCAGTATTTT. It codes for CASSQGPGVGSTDTQYF.

This clonotype was seen only a few times. This CDR3 is CASSFGRGRFVNTEAFF. CDR3 coding DNA: TGTGCCAGCAGTTTCGGCAGGGGGCGGTTTGTTAACACTGAAGCTTTCTTT. The gene calls are TRBV28 and TRBJ1-1, with 8 nucleotides matching TRBD1. There are 17 residues in the CDR3. Per the germline V gene, CDR1 is MDHEN and CDR2 is SYDVKM. V gave up 3 bases and J gave up 2 bases; unmatched junction bases: 11.

This clonotype was recorded at least ten times. The gene calls are TRBV6-2 or TRBV6-3 and TRBJ1-1, with D possibly being TRBD1 (6 bases). The CDR3 length is 16 residues. V was clipped by 2 bases and J by 0 bases, with 13 bases between them. The V gene's germline CDR1 is MNHEY and CDR2 SVGEGT. The CDR3 DNA follows: TGTGCCAGCAGTTACACGAGGGGGGATGTGAACACTGAAGCTTTCTTT. Protein sequence: CASSYTRGDVNTEAFF.

This clonotype was counted between two and nine times. The J gene is TRBJ2-7, the V gene TRBV19; D is unresolved. The V gene's germline CDR1 is LNHDA and CDR2 SQIVND (reference sequence). This CDR3 region has 13 residues. Deletions cut 5 bases from V and 2 bases from J, with 10 bases between. CDR3 DNA sequence: TGTGCCAGTAGTCTGACGGTTACCTACGAGCAGTACTTC. Translating it yields CASSLTVTYEQYF.

This clonotype was seen just once. V usage is TRBV7-9 and J usage is TRBJ1-1, with 8 nucleotides matching TRBD1. J gave up 8 bases and V 4 bases, and 12 bases lay outside the gene matches. Germline assignment: CDR1 SEHNR and CDR2 FQNEAQ (reference sequence). The CDR3 sequence is 15 residues long. The CDR3 DNA reads as TGTGCCAGCAGCTCCAAGGACAGGGTTGTTAGGGAAGCTTTCTTT. Its protein product is CASSSKDRVVREAFF. The complete variable domain, with remaining parts taken from reference TRBV7-9 and TRBJ1-1, reads DTGVSQNPRHKITKRGQNVTFRCDPISEHNRLYWYRQTLGQGPEFLTYFQNEAQLEKSRLLSDRFSAERPKGSFSTLEIQRTEQGDSAMYLCASSSKDRVVREAFFGQGTRLTVV.

This clonotype occurred a few times. This chain connects TRBV4-2 to TRBJ1-3; D uncertain. V lost 1 base and J lost 0, with 10 bases in between. Germline CDR1 is LGHNA and CDR2 is YNFKEQ. CDR3 size: 16 residues. DNA for the CDR3: TGTGCCAGCAGCCAAGTTGAGAGCTTCTCTGGAAACACCATATATTTT. Amino acids: CASSQVESFSGNTIYF.

The CDR3 is CASSTLGAETQYF. CDR3 coding DNA: TGTGCCAGCAGCACCCTTGGGGCGGAGACCCAGTACTTC. The chain recombines TRBV7-2 with TRBJ2-5; a possible D gene is TRBD1 (5 bases). Germline CDR1 SGHTA, CDR2 FQGNSA. The V and J ends lost 5 bases and 5 bases respectively, with 12 bases between them. CDR3 length: 13 residues.

The chain couples TRBV27 to TRBJ2-2; D possibly corresponds to TRBD2 (6 bases). The CDR3 is 14 residues long. Germline CDR1 MNHEY, CDR2 SMNVEV (reference sequence). V lost 7 bases and J lost 6, with 15 bases in between. This CDR3 is CASNTAPGAGELFF. CDR3 DNA sequence: TGTGCCAGCAACACTGCCCCGGGGGCCGGGGAGCTGTTTTTT.

The chain recombines TRBV12-3 or TRBV12-4 with TRBJ2-2; 9 positions agree with TRBD1. Trimming cost V 7 bases and J 6 bases; bases outside gene matches: 18. This CDR3 is built from 18 residues. The CDR3 DNA reads TGTGCCAGCACCCAAATCCTCCCGGGACAGGGATATTCCGGGGAGCTGTTTTTT. Amino acid sequence: CASTQILPGQGYSGELFF.

The sample holds a few counts of this clonotype. The gene calls are TRBV10-3 and TRBJ2-1; D gene unclear. Germline-derived CDR1 and CDR2 are ENHRY and SYGVKD. Trimming cost V 0 bases and J 6 bases, with 12 bases left between them. CDR3 length: 15 residues. The CDR3 coding sequence is TGTGCCATCAGTGAGTCGACGGCCTTGGCCAATGAGCAGTTCTTC. Translated: CAISESTALANEQFF.

This clonotype showed up just a few times. This chain links TRBV6-2 or TRBV6-3 with TRBJ1-5, with D unclear. The germline V and J ends were trimmed by 3 bases and 0 bases, with 12 bases remaining between them. The CDR3 consists of 16 residues. Germline V gene sequence: CDR1 MNHEY, CDR2 SVGEGT. The CDR3 sequence: CASSYGQTNSNQPQHF. The DNA of the CDR3 is TGTGCCAGCAGTTATGGGCAGACTAATAGCAATCAGCCCCAGCATTTT.

This sequence joins TRBV27 and TRBJ2-7; TRBD1 is a possible D gene (5 bases). CDR1 is MNHEY, CDR2 SMNVEV, per germline (reference sequence). Between the trimmed V and J ends, which lost 5 bases and 5 bases, there was a span of 13 bases. The CDR3 has 13 amino acids. CDR3 in amino acids: CASSPRQPNEQYF. In DNA form, the CDR3 reads TGTGCCAGCAGTCCCCGACAGCCCAACGAGCAGTACTTC.

The genes are TRBV7-8 and TRBJ1-1, with a tentative D call TRBD1 (6 bases). Trimming stripped 5 bases from V and 1 base from J, with 11 bases between. In germline, CDR1 is SGHVS, CDR2 FQNEAQ. This CDR3 spans 14 amino acids. The CDR3 region is CASSADRTNTEAFF. Here the CDR3 DNA reads TGTGCCAGCAGCGCGGACAGAACGAACACTGAAGCTTTCTTT.

The chain combines TRBV7-2 with TRBJ2-1, with 11 bases that match TRBD2. This CDR3 is built from 16 residues. Per the germline V gene, CDR1 is SGHTA and CDR2 is FQGNSA. The junction had 6 bases not matched to a gene; V was cut back by 1 base and J by 7 bases. The CDR3: CASSLEPSGGLNEQFF. The CDR3 nucleotides read TGTGCCAGCAGCTTAGAGCCTAGCGGGGGGCTAAATGAGCAGTTCTTC. Full variable domain (missing parts from reference TRBV7-2 and TRBJ2-1): GAGVSQSPSNKVTEKGKDVELRCDPISGHTALYWYRQSLGQGLEFLIYFQGNSAPDKSGLPSDRFSAERTGGSVSTLTIQRTQQEDSAVYLCASSLEPSGGLNEQFFGPGTRLTVL.

The V and J genes are TRBV28 and TRBJ1-6, with 9 bases identical to TRBD1. The V gene's germline CDR1 is MDHEN and CDR2 SYDVKM. CDR3 length: 14 amino acids. The junction had 1 base not matched to a gene; V was cut back by 3 bases and J by 7 bases. For the CDR3, the DNA is TGTGCCAGCAGTTTCGGGACAGGGAATTCACCCCTCCACTTT. Protein: CASSFGTGNSPLHF.

This clonotype has a count of ten or more. DNA of the CDR3: TGTGCCAGCAGTAAGACGTTGGGGGCAACTAATGAAAAACTGTTTTTT. It is translated as CASSKTLGATNEKLFF. The V call is TRBV12-3 or TRBV12-4, the J call TRBJ1-4; a possible D gene is TRBD1 (5 bases). V was pared by 5 bases and J by 0 bases, with 13 bases between. The length of the CDR3 is 16 residues.

The chain links TRBV7-2 to TRBJ1-1; D perhaps matches TRBD1 (5 bases). The germline V and J ends were trimmed by 5 bases and 7 bases, with 8 bases remaining between them. Germline V gene lookup returns CDR1 SGHTA and CDR2 FQGNSA. CDR3 length: 11 residues. CDR3 in DNA: TGTGCCAGCAGCCATCAGGGTGAAGCTTTCTTT. Translated, it gives CASSHQGEAFF.

The chain carries TRBV25-1 and TRBJ1-6; D remains ambiguous. V shed 7 bases and J shed 7 bases, with 14 bases lying between them. Germline CDR1 reads MGHDK; CDR2 reads SYGVNS. There are 14 residues in the CDR3. The CDR3 nucleotides are TGTGCCAGCATCAACAGTAGGGTGAATTCACCCCTCCACTTT. Protein product: CASINSRVNSPLHF.

This clonotype came up a few times. This chain links TRBV7-8 with TRBJ1-5; D is ambiguous. CDR3 length: 17 amino acids. In germline, CDR1 is SGHVS, CDR2 FQNEAQ. V dropped 1 base and J dropped 0 bases, with 13 bases sitting between them. This CDR3 is CASSLGPASFSNQPQHF. In DNA, the CDR3 is TGTGCCAGCAGCTTAGGTCCGGCTTCCTTTAGCAATCAGCCCCAGCATTTT.

The chain couples TRBV4-1 to TRBJ1-5, with 7 bases matching TRBD1. The CDR3 runs 14 residues. The junction had 2 bases not matched to a gene; V was cut back by 2 bases and J by 4 bases. The V gene's germline CDR1 is MGHRA and CDR2 YSYEKL. The DNA for the CDR3 is TGCGCCAGCAGCCAAAACAGGGGAAATCAGCCCCAGCATTTT. This gives the protein CASSQNRGNQPQHF.

V gene TRBV7-2 combines with J gene TRBJ2-1; 10 nucleotides agree with TRBD2. The CDR3 contains 16 residues. With V trimmed by 2 bases and J by 0 bases, 1 base remained unmatched. Per germline, CDR1 SGHTA and CDR2 FQGNSA. In DNA form, the CDR3 reads TGTGCCAGCAGCTTACTAGCGGGGGTCTCCTACAATGAGCAGTTCTTC. It specifies CASSLLAGVSYNEQFF.

The chain links TRBV6-6 to TRBJ1-2; the D is unclear. CDR3 size: 12 residues. V was trimmed by 7 bases and J by 6 bases, leaving 12 bases between them. Germline V lookup: CDR1 MNHNY, CDR2 SVGAGI (reference sequence). CDR3 sequence: CASIFGLNGYTF. The CDR3 DNA follows: TGTGCCAGCATTTTCGGGCTCAATGGCTACACCTTC.